This TCR beta chain emerged from a study of read filtering for tumor transcriptome and immune sequencing (dated by TCRdb to about 2020). Notes on the research overall: The cohort consisted of under 20 male and around 15 female patients, with a mean age of approximately 66 years and an age range of roughly 47 to 85. TCR-region mapped reads per sample ranged from about 4 to 10.27 million with IR-seq versus only about 85 to 1,300 with RNA-seq. Using the same bone marrow samples, the study compared TCR repertoires obtained by targeted immune repertoire sequencing with those obtained by bulk whole-transcriptome sequencing. Whole-transcriptome libraries were prepared with the TruSeq RNA Access Library Prep Kit after DNase treatment. As a main aim, a read-filtering strategy for immune repertoire data was addressed, with the specific question being whether clonotypes supported by a single read should be removed. By revised international staging, roughly 8 patients were R-ISS I, some 17 were R-ISS II and roughly 7 were R-ISS III. What the work shows at the level of the full study, not this receptor alone: Clonotypes were captured by IR-seq at much higher depth and more reliably than by RNA-seq, and smaller IR-seq throughput was sufficient for identification of most shared clonotypes. Single-read clonotypes made up about 80% of clonotypes but only roughly 3.5% of total reads in IR-seq, compared with more than 70% of clonotypes and about 44% of reads in RNA-seq. Removing single-read clonotypes increased the correlation between IR-seq and RNA-seq shared clonotype proportions. The sorted CD138-negative fraction was composed of a mixed bone marrow immune population rather than of purified T cells.

TCR libraries were constructed from roughly 400 ng RNA using the Immunoverse kit, and molecular barcoded adaptors covering alpha/delta and beta/gamma chains were employed. TCR library preparation used the same RNA that was used for transcriptome sequencing. TCR libraries were sequenced on an Illumina HiSeq 4000 with 2 x 150 cycles. The authors' pipeline ran thus. TCR reads were aligned to human V, D, J and C references and assembled into CDR3 clonotypes with MiXCR, including quality filtering and error correction. The tcR package in R was used to analyze clonotype counts and gene usage diversity. For inspection of raw mapping reads, RNA-seq reads were mapped by STAR aligner version 2.5.3a onto GRCh37 of the human genome. To test how sequencing depth affected the clonotypes detected, IR-seq fastq files were randomly downsampled with Seqtk 1.3. TCRdb's own reprocessing of the public reads used fastp at Q25 and MiXCR and kept productive beta chains. Rows with one shared CDR3 protein collapse into an entry with the most common genes and DNA. TCRdb assigned the V and J calls; the authors' analysis was not used. The sample records tens of thousands of distinct CDR3 sequences, around 21% of which are singletons. Together, the top ten hold less than 45% of the sample.

The germline V gene (reference sequence) yields MNHEY for CDR1 and SMNVEV for CDR2. Trimming removed 4 bases from V and 5 bases from J, leaving 9 bases between the germline ends. The CDR3 starts with the cysteine, ends with the phenylalanine, and has 14 residues. The read is trimmed to its CDR3 DNA, 42 bases read in frame from base 1. This clonotype was observed at least ten times. Its antigen is unknown. The sample holds no much larger clone one base away, and base qualities are not on file. Every patient had bone marrow sampled at the time of active disease. Ficoll-Hypaque density gradient centrifugation was used to isolate the bone marrow mononuclear cells. CD138-negative cells were obtained by negative selection after labeling with CD138 magnetic microbeads on a MACS separator, removing myeloma plasma cells. The purity of the isolated cells was checked by flow cytometry with CD138 antibodies on an Attune NxT. Total RNA was extracted using TRIzol reagent and was quantified on a NanoDrop spectrophotometer. For each patient, paired RNA-seq and IR-seq were run on the CD138-negative bone marrow sample from that patient.

Sequencing was done on a sample of a population of CD138-negative cells sorted from bone marrow. The cell subset or site label here, explained by the study, means: bone marrow mononuclear cells depleted of CD138+ plasma/myeloma cells by negative magnetic selection. The clonotype originates from a donor older than 35 with multiple myeloma. The rearranged segments are TRBV27 and TRBJ2-6, with no D gene named confidently. The CDR3 protein is CASSSAPRANVLTF. The DNA sequence is TGTGCCAGCAGTTCCGCCCCTCGGGCCAACGTCCTGACTTTC. The CDR3, completed at both ends by the reference TRBV27 and TRBJ2-6 genes, gives the full variable domain EAQVTQNPRYLITVTGKKLTVTCSQNMNHEYMSWYRQDPGLGLRQIYYSMNVEVTDKGDVPEGYKVSRKEKRNFPLILESPSPNQTSLYFCASSSAPRANVLTFGAGSRLTVL.